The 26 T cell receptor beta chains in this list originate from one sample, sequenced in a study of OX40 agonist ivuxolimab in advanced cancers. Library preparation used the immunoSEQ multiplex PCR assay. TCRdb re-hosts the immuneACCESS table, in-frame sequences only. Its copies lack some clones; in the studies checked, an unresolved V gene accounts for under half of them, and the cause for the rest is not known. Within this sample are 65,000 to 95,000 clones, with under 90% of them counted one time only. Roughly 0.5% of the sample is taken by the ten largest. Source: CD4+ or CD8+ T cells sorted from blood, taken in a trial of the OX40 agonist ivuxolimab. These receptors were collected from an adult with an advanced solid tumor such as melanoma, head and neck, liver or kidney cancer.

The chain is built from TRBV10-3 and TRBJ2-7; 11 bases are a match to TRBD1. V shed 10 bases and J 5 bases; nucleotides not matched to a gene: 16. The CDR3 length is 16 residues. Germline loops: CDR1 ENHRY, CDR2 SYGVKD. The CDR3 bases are TGTGCCACCAGAGCCCAATCCGGGACAGGGGGGGACGAGCAGTACTTC. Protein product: CATRAQSGTGGDEQYF.

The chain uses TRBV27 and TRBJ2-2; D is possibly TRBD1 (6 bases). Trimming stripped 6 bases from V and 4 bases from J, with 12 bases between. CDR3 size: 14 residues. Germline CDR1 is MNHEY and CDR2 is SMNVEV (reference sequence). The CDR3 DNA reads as TGTGCCAGCAGGTTGCAAGGGGGCACCGGGGAGCTGTTTTTT. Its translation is CASRLQGGTGELFF.

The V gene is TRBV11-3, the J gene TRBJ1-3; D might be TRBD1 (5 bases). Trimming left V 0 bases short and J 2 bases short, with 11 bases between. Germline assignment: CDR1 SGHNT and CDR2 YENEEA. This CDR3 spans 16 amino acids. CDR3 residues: CASSLDSPGTGNTIYF. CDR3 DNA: TGTGCCAGCAGCTTAGATTCGCCAGGGACTGGAAACACCATATATTTT.

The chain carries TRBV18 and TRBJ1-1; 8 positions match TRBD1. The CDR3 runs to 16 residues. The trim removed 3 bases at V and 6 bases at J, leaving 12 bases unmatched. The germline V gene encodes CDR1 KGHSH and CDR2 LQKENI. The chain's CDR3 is CASSPQTGTGGSEAFF. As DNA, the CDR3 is TGTGCCAGCTCACCTCAAACCGGGACAGGTGGTTCTGAAGCTTTCTTT.

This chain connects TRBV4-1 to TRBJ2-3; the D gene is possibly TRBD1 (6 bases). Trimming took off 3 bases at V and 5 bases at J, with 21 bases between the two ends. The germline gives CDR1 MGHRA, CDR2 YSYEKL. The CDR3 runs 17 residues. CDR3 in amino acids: CASSHRISRGPQDTQYF. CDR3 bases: TGCGCCAGCAGCCACCGGATTTCCAGGGGTCCACAAGATACGCAGTATTTT.

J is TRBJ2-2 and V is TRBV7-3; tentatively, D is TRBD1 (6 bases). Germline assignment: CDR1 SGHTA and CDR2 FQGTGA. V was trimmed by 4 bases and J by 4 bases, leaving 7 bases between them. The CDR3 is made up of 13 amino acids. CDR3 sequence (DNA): TGTGCCAGCAGCTCAGGGGTCACCGGGGAGCTGTTTTTT. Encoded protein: CASSSGVTGELFF.

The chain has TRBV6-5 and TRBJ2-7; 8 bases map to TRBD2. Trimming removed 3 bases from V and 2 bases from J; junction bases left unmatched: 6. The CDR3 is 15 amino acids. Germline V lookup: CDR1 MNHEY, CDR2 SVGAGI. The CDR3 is CASSYDGRGTYEQYF. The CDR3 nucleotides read TGTGCCAGCAGTTATGACGGGAGGGGAACCTACGAGCAGTACTTC.

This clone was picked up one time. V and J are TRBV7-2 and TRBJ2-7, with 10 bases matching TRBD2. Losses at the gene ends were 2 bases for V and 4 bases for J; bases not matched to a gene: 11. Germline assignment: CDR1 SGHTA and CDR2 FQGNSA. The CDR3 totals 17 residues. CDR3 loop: CASSLNIGTSVRYEQYF. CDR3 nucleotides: TGTGCCAGCAGCTTAAATATAGGGACTAGCGTAAGGTACGAGCAGTACTTC.

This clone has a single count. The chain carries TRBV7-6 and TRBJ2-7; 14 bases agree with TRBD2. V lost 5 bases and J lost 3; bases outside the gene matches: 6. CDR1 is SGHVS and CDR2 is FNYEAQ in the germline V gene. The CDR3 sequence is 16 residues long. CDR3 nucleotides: TGTGCCAGCAGCCCCGGGACTAGCGGGAGTTTCTACGAGCAGTACTTC. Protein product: CASSPGTSGSFYEQYF.

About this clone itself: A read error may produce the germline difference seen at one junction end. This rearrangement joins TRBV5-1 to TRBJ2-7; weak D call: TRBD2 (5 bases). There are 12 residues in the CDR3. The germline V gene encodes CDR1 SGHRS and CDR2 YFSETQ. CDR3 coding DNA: TGTGCCAGCAGCTTCGGGGACTACGAGCAGTACTTC. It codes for CASSFGDYEQYF.

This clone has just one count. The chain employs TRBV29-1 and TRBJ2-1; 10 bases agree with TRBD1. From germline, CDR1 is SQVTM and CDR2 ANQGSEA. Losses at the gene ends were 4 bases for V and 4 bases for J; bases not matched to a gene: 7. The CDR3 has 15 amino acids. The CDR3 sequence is CSVVKGDRGYNEQFF. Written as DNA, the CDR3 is TGCAGCGTTGTTAAGGGGGACAGGGGTTACAATGAGCAGTTCTTC.

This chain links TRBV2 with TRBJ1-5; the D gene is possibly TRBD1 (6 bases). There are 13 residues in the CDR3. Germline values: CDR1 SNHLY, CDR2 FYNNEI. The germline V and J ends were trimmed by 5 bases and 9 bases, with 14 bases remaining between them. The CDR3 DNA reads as TGTGCCAGCAGTCCCGGGGGGCGGGGGCCCCAGCATTTT. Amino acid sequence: CASSPGGRGPQHF.

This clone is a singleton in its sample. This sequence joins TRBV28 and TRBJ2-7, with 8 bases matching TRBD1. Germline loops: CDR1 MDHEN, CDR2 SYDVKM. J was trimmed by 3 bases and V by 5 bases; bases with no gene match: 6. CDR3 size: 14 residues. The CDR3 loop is CASSQQGGLYEQYF. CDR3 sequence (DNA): TGTGCCAGCAGTCAACAGGGGGGACTCTACGAGCAGTACTTC.

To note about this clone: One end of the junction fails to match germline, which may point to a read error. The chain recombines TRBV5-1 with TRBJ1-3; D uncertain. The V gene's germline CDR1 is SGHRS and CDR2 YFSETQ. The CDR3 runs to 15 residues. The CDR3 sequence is CASTLNLNSGNTIYF. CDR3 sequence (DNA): TGCGCCAGCACCTTGAACTTAAATTCTGGAAACACCATATATTTT.

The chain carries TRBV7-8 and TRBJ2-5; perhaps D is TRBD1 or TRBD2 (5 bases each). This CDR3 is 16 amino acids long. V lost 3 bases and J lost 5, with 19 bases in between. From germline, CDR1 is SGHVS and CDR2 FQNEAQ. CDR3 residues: CASSFSGGWPPETQYF. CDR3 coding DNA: TGTGCCAGCAGCTTTAGTGGGGGATGGCCCCCGGAGACCCAGTACTTC. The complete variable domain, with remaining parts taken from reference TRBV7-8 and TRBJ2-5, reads GAGVSQSPRYKVAKRGQDVALRCDPISGHVSLFWYQQALGQGPEFLTYFQNEAQLDKSGLPSDRFFAERPEGSVSTLKIQRTQQEDSAVYLCASSFSGGWPPETQYFGPGTRLLVL.

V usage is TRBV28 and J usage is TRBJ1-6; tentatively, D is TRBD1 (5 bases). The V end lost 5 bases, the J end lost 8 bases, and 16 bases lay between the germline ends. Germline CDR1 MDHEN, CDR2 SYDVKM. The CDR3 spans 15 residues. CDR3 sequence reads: CASSPTTGFDSPLHF. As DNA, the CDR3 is TGTGCCAGCAGTCCCACCACAGGATTCGATTCACCCCTCCACTTT.

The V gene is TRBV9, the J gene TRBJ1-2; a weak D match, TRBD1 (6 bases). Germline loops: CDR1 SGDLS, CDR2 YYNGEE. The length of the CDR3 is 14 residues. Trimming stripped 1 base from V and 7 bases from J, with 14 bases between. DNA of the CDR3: TGTGCCAGCAGCGTATTAGGGGGGTTGGGTGGCTACACCTTC. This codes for CASSVLGGLGGYTF.

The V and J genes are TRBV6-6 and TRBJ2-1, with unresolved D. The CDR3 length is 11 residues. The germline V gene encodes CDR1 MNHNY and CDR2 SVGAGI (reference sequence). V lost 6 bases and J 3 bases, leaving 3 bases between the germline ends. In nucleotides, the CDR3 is TGTGCCAGCAGGAACTACAATGAGCAGTTCTTC. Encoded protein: CASRNYNEQFF.

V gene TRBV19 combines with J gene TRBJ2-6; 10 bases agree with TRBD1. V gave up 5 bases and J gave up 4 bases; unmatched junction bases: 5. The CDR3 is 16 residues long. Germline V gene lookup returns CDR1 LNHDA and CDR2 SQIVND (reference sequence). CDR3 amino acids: CASSWTGGRGANVLTF. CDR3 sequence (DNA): TGTGCCAGTAGTTGGACAGGGGGAAGAGGGGCCAACGTCCTGACTTTC.

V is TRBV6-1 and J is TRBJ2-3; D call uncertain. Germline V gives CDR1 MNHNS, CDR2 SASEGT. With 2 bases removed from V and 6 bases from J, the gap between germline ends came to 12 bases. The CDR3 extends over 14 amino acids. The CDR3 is CASSERPGIDTQYF. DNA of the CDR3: TGTGCCAGCAGTGAACGGCCAGGTATTGATACGCAGTATTTT.

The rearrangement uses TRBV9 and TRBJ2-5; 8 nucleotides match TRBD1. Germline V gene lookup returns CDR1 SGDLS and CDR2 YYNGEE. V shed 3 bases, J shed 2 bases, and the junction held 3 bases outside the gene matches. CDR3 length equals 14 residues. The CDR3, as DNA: TGTGCCAGCAGCGACCGGGACAGGCAAGAGACCCAGTACTTC. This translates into CASSDRDRQETQYF.

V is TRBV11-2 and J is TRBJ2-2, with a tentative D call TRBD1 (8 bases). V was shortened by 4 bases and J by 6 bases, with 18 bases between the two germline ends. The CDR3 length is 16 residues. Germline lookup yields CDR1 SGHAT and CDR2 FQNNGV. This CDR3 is CASSSSDRAGAGELFF. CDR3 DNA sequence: TGTGCCAGCAGCTCTTCGGACAGGGCGGGGGCCGGGGAGCTGTTTTTT.

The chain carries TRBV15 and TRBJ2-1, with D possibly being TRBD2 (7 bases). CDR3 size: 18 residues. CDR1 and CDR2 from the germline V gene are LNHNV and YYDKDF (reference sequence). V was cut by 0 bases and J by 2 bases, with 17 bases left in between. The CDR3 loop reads CATSRDFGGARPYNEQFF. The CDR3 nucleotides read TGTGCCACCAGCAGAGATTTTGGGGGGGCTCGTCCCTACAATGAGCAGTTCTTC.

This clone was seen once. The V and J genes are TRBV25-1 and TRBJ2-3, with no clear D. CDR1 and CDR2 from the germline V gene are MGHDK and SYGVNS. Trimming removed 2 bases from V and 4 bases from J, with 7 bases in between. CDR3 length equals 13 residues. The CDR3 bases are TGTGCCAGCAGTGAAGTGGTTTCAGATACGCAGTATTTT. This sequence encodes CASSEVVSDTQYF.

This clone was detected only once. The CDR3 spells CASSLAYTTRVSGNQPQHF. In nucleotides, the CDR3 is TGTGCCAGCAGCTTAGCATACACGACCCGGGTTAGCGGCAATCAGCCCCAGCATTTT. The chain uses TRBV7-2 and TRBJ1-5; D unresolved. CDR1 and CDR2 (germline): SGHTA, FQGNSA. The CDR3 has 19 residues. Trimming removed 0 bases at V and 2 bases at J, with 20 bases between.

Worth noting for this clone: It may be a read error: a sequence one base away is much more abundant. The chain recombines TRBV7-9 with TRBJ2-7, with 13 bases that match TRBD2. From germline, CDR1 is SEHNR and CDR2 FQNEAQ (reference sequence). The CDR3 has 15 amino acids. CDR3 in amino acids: CAGSPRLAGGYEQYF. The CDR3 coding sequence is TGTGCCGGCAGCCCCCGACTAGCGGGAGGCTACGAGCAGTACTTC.